This T cell receptor beta chain came from a study of cytomegalovirus exposure and HLA in healthy donors. 60 Vbeta and 13 Jbeta primers were used in PCR. Measured with immunoSEQ multiplex PCR; TCRdb has only the in-frame clones, and not every one. Among 110,000 to 150,000 clones listed, approximately 80% were seen once. Germline values: CDR1 WNHNN, CDR2 SYGVQD (reference sequence). V lost 0 bases, J lost 0 bases, and 9 bases lay in between. The CDR3 contains 15 residues. The chain joins TRBV10-1 to TRBJ2-7, with D possibly matching TRBD2 (6 bases). The receptor was derived from a middle-aged woman in good health and CMV-seropositive. The source material was PBMCs. CDR3 nucleotides: TGCGCCAGCAGTGAGTCGGACGGGAGCTCCTACGAGCAGTACTTC. This translates into CASSESDGSSYEQYF.